One sample yielded the 19 T cell receptor beta chains listed below, sequenced in a study of CD8 T cells in ankylosing spondylitis. Whole-study findings and limits: Blood of patients with ankylosing spondylitis appeared to be characterized by a TCR beta motif of several highly homologous variants.

Antigens for these TCRs are unknown. TCRdb redid the calling of the 5' RACE reads with MiXCR, one entry per CDR3 protein. The repertoire holds roughly 470,000 distinct CDR3 sequences, with about 24% as singletons. The sample comprised blood, either unsorted or a sorted T cell fraction (not recorded which). The receptors derive from a male donor with ankylosing spondylitis.

The chain joins TRBV24-1 to TRBJ1-5, with a weak D call TRBD1 (6 bases). Trimming removed 3 bases from V and 1 base from J, with 12 bases in between. CDR3 length: 16 residues. Germline CDR1 reads KGHDR; CDR2 reads SFDVKD. The chain's CDR3 is CATSDTGSSSNQPQHF. The CDR3 nucleotides are TGTGCCACCAGTGATACAGGGTCGTCGAGCAATCAGCCCCAGCATTTT.

This chain uses TRBV5-1 with TRBJ2-7, with 9 nucleotides matching TRBD2. Germline CDR1 and CDR2: SGHRS and YFSETQ. V was clipped by 4 bases and J by 2 bases; unmatched bases: 7. The CDR3 runs 15 residues. In DNA, the CDR3 is TGCGCCAGCAGCCCCGGGACTAGCTATCCCTACGAGCAGTACTTC. Encoded protein: CASSPGTSYPYEQYF.

The rearrangement joins TRBV15 to TRBJ2-7; D may be TRBD1 or TRBD2 (5 bases each). Germline V gene lookup returns CDR1 LNHNV and CDR2 YYDKDF (reference sequence). The CDR3 runs 13 residues. Trimming removed 5 bases at V and 6 bases at J, with 14 bases between. CDR3 DNA sequence: TGTGCCACCAGCGCGCATTGGGACCGCGAGCAGTACTTC. It translates to CATSAHWDREQYF.

This clonotype was observed at least ten times. This chain links TRBV5-1 with TRBJ1-1; D is unclear. Trimming took 0 bases from V and 6 from J, leaving 6 bases between them. The V gene's germline CDR1 is SGHRS and CDR2 YFSETQ. The CDR3 consists of 12 residues. CDR3 loop: CASSLGGPEAFF. CDR3 in DNA: TGCGCCAGCAGCTTGGGCGGACCTGAAGCTTTCTTT.

The chain employs TRBV3-1 and TRBJ1-1, with a tentative D call TRBD1 (5 bases). The germline CDR1 and CDR2 sequences are LGHDT and YNNKEL (reference sequence). CDR3 size: 17 residues. V was trimmed by 4 bases and J by 4 bases, leaving 22 bases between them. Here the CDR3 reads CASSPSGAGRARTEAFF. CDR3 DNA: TGTGCCAGCAGCCCCTCTGGGGCAGGGAGAGCTCGCACTGAAGCTTTCTTT.

The chain couples TRBV5-5 to TRBJ2-2; 9 bases are shared with TRBD1. There are 14 residues in the CDR3. Germline V lookup: CDR1 SGHKS, CDR2 YYEKEE (reference sequence). Trimming took 3 bases from V and 4 from J; bases not matched to a gene: 1. The CDR3 loop is CASSWGQGTGELFF. The CDR3 bases are TGTGCCAGCAGCTGGGGACAGGGCACCGGGGAGCTGTTTTTT.

The chain employs TRBV18 and TRBJ2-1, with 11 nucleotides matching TRBD1. Germline V gene data show CDR1 as KGHSH and CDR2 as LQKENI. The CDR3 extends over 16 amino acids. V dropped 0 bases and J dropped 6; count of bases not matched to a gene: 4. The CDR3 sequence is CASSPPGQGVSNEQFF. CDR3 sequence (DNA): TGTGCCAGCTCACCACCGGGACAGGGGGTGTCCAATGAGCAGTTCTTC.

This clonotype was seen once. The rearrangement joins TRBV29-1 to TRBJ1-2; 7 bases are a match to TRBD1. Looked up from germline, CDR1 is SQVTM and CDR2 is ANQGSEA. The V segment lost 6 bases and the J segment 3 bases; nucleotides outside the gene matches: 13. The CDR3 consists of 15 residues. The CDR3 region is CSVDSHRGDYYGYTF. The CDR3 DNA is TGCAGCGTCGACAGCCACAGGGGCGACTACTATGGCTACACCTTC.

CDR3 coding DNA: TGCAGTGCTAGGCTACTAGCGGGGGGGTGGAAGAATGAGCAGTTCTTC. Translating it yields CSARLLAGGWKNEQFF. J is TRBJ2-1 and V is TRBV20-1; 13 bases map to TRBD2. V lost 3 bases, J lost 7 bases, and 9 bases stayed unmatched. The CDR3 consists of 16 residues. In germline, CDR1 is DFQATT, CDR2 SNEGSKA (reference sequence).

This chain uses TRBV12-3 or TRBV12-4 with TRBJ1-5; 10 positions agree with TRBD1. CDR3 length equals 17 residues. Trimming cost V 2 bases and J 5 bases; bases outside gene matches: 9. The CDR3: CASSLYGGGQGHQPQHF. CDR3 nucleotides: TGTGCCAGCAGTTTATATGGTGGGGGACAGGGGCATCAGCCCCAGCATTTT.

In this sample, this clonotype turned up a few times. V and J are TRBV12-3 or TRBV12-4 and TRBJ1-1, with D hard to call. Trimming shortened V by 8 bases and J by 5 bases, and 15 bases separated the two germline ends. This CDR3 has 13 amino acids. In nucleotides, the CDR3 is TGTGCCAGCCTATGGGGAGGGTCGACTGAAGCTTTCTTT. Its translation is CASLWGGSTEAFF.

The J gene is TRBJ2-4, the V gene TRBV2, with 15 bases matching TRBD2. Trimming took 6 bases from V and 7 from J; bases not matched to a gene: 7. The CDR3 is 16 amino acids. CDR1 is SNHLY and CDR2 is FYNNEI in the germline V gene. The CDR3 here is CASRGTSGRSMNIQYF. The CDR3 DNA is TGTGCCAGCAGGGGGACTAGCGGGAGGAGTATGAACATTCAGTACTTC.

The rearrangement joins TRBV7-2 to TRBJ2-3, with D possibly called TRBD1 or TRBD2 (5 bases each). Trimming stripped 0 bases from V and 8 bases from J, with 9 bases between. The CDR3 totals 13 residues. The germline V gene encodes CDR1 SGHTA and CDR2 FQGNSA. CDR3: CASSLAQGATQYF. The CDR3 DNA follows: TGTGCCAGCAGCTTAGCTCAGGGAGCTACGCAGTATTTT.

This clonotype was seen more than once but under ten times. The CDR3 sequence: CASAGTSVADTQYF. The CDR3 coding sequence is TGTGCCAGCGCTGGGACTAGCGTTGCAGATACGCAGTATTTT. The rearrangement uses TRBV12-3 or TRBV12-4 and TRBJ2-3; 10 bases are shared with TRBD2. Losses at the gene ends were 8 bases for V and 4 bases for J; bases not matched to a gene: 6. The CDR3 is 14 amino acids.

This chain links TRBV29-1 with TRBJ2-3; 7 bases are a match to TRBD2. Germline V gives CDR1 SQVTM, CDR2 ANQGSEA. The trim removed 7 bases at V and 1 base at J, leaving 8 bases unmatched. This CDR3 comprises 14 residues. The CDR3 DNA reads TGCAGCGCTAGTGGGGGGGGTCGCACAGATACGCAGTATTTT. Translation: CSASGGGRTDTQYF.

This clonotype was counted only a few times. The gene calls are TRBV5-1 and TRBJ1-6, with D possibly matching TRBD1 (6 bases). This CDR3 region has 14 residues. V lost 5 bases and J lost 7, with 13 bases in between. The V gene's germline CDR1 is SGHRS and CDR2 YFSETQ. For the CDR3, the DNA is TGCGCCAGCAGAAGTACAGGGACAAATTCACCCCTCCACTTT. Protein sequence: CASRSTGTNSPLHF. The variable domain in full, with the rest retrieved from reference TRBV5-1 and TRBJ1-6, is KAGVTQTPRYLIKTRGQQVTLSCSPISGHRSVSWYQQTPGQGLQFLFEYFSETQRNKGNFPGRFSGRQFSNSRSEMNVSTLELGDSALYLCASRSTGTNSPLHFGNGTRLTVT.

Only a few counts were recorded for this clonotype. V usage is TRBV18 and J usage is TRBJ2-1; D is unclear. The CDR3 totals 14 residues. Trimming took off 1 base at V and 6 bases at J, with 10 bases between the two ends. Germline values: CDR1 KGHSH, CDR2 LQKENI. CDR3 region: CASSPQGYGNEQFF. The CDR3 nucleotides are TGTGCCAGCTCACCACAGGGTTACGGCAATGAGCAGTTCTTC.

The chain uses TRBV6-1 and TRBJ1-1, with 12 nucleotides matching TRBD1. The CDR3 has 14 amino acids. Germline CDR1 MNHNS, CDR2 SASEGT. The V gene end was trimmed by 6 bases and the J gene end by 5 bases; junction bases not matched to a gene: 4. This chain's CDR3 is CASRGQGAGTEAFF. For the CDR3, the DNA is TGTGCCAGCAGGGGACAGGGGGCGGGTACTGAAGCTTTCTTT.

This clonotype was counted between two and nine times. The CDR3 DNA is TGCGCCAGCAGAGGGGACTTGAACACCGGGGAGCTGTTTTTT. Its translation is CASRGDLNTGELFF. The chain has TRBV5-1 and TRBJ2-2; weak D call: TRBD2 (6 bases). The length of the CDR3 is 14 residues. The V and J ends lost 5 bases and 1 base respectively, with 9 bases between them. Germline V lookup: CDR1 SGHRS, CDR2 YFSETQ.